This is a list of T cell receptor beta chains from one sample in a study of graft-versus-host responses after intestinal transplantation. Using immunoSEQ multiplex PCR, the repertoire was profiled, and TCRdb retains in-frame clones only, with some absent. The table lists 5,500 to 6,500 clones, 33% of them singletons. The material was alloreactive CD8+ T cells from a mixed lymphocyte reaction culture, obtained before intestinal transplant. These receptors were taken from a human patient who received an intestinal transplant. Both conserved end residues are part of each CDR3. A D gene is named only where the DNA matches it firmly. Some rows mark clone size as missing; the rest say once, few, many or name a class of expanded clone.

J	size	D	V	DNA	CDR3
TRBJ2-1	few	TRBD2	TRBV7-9	TGTGCCAGCAGCCCCCTGAGCGGGGGGGCCTCCAATGAGCAGTTCTTC	CASSPLSGGASNEQFF
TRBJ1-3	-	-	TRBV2	TGTGCCAGCAGTTCGGGGGGAGGGGGCTCTGGAAACACCATATATTTT	CASSSGGGGSGNTIYF
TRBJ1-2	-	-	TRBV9	TGTGCCAGCAGCGTAGCTACGGGGTGGAAGAACTATGGCTACACCTTC	CASSVATGWKNYGYTF
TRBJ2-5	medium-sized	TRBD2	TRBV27	TGTGCCAGCAGTCCTATATCCCCTGGACTAAGGACTAGCGGGGAACAAGAGACCCAGTACTTC	CASSPISPGLRTSGEQETQYF
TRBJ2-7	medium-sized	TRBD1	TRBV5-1	TGCGCCAGCAGCTTGGCCGGGACAGGGGTAACCTACGAGCAGTACTTC	CASSLAGTGVTYEQYF
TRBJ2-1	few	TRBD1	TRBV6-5	TGTGCCAGCAGTTCCGGGACAGGGGATTTAGTTGAGCAGTTCTTC	CASSSGTGDLVEQFF
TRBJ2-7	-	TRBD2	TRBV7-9	TGTGCCAGCAGCTTACTAGCGGGCGGAGGTCGGTACGAGCAGTACTTC	CASSLLAGGGRYEQYF
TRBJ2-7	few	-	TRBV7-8	TGTGCCAGCAGCTTGGAGGGAAGAAGCTCCTACGAGCAGTACTTC	CASSLEGRSSYEQYF
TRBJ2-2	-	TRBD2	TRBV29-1	TGCAGCGTTGCCCTAGCGGACAAAGGTCCCGGGGAGCTGTTTTTT	CSVALADKGPGELFF
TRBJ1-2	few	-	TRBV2	TGTGCCAGCAGGGCCGGATTTGGGGAGGAGACGGGGTTTAACTATGGCTACACCTTC	CASRAGFGEETGFNYGYTF
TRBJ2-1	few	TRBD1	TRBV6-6	TGTGCCAGCAGTTCACCACGGGACAGCCACAATGAGCAGTTCTTC	CASSSPRDSHNEQFF
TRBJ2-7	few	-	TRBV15	TGTGCCACCAGCTCCTCCGGACAGAGCTACGAGCAGTACTTC	CATSSSGQSYEQYF
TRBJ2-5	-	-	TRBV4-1	TGCGCCAGCAGCCAAGGTCCCAGGGGTTCGATAGAGACCCAGTACTTC	CASSQGPRGSIETQYF
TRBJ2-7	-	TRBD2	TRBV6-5	TGTGCCAGCAGTCGGTCTAGCGGGAGTTACGAGCAGTACTTC	CASSRSSGSYEQYF
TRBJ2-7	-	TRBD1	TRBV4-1	TGCGCCAGCAGCCTCGACAGGGGGTCATACGAGCAGTACTTC	CASSLDRGSYEQYF
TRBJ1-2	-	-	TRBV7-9	TGTGCCACCCCGACAGGCTCGGGGGGGGGCTACACCTTC	CATPTGSGGGYTF
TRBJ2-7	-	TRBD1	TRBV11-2	TGTGCCAGCAGCTTGGGGACAGGGGGCCCCTATTCCTACGAGCAGTACTTC	CASSLGTGGPYSYEQYF
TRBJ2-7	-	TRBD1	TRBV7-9	TGTGCCAGCAGCGAAACGGGACAGTACTACGAGCAGTACTTC	CASSETGQYYEQYF
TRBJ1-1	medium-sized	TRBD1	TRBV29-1	TGCAGCGCCGACAGGGCAGGCGCTGAAGCTTTCTTT	CSADRAGAEAFF
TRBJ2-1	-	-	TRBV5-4	TGTGCCAGCAGCTTGGGAGGGTATGAGCAGTTCTTC	CASSLGGYEQFF
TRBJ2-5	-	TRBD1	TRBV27	TGTGCCAGCAGTTCCCTACAGGGGTTAAAAGAGACCCAGTACTTC	CASSSLQGLKETQYF
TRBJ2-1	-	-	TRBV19	TGTGCCAGTAGTCCCGGGGGTGAGCAGTTCTTC	CASSPGGEQFF
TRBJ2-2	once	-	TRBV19	TGTGCCAGTAGTATAGCAGACTGGTCTTTTGGGGAGCTGTTTTTT	CASSIADWSFGELFF
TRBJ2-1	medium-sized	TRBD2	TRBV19	TGTGCCACCCACCCCGGGACTAGCGTTTTTGAGCAGTTCTTC	CATHPGTSVFEQFF
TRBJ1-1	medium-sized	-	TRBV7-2	TGTGCCAGCAGCTCAATGGGCAGCCTGAACACTGAAGCTTTCTTT	CASSSMGSLNTEAFF
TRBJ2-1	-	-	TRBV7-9	TGTGCCAGCAGCGAAAACAGGGGGGGGTACAATGAGCAGTTCTTC	CASSENRGGYNEQFF
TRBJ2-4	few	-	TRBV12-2	TGTGCAAGTCGGCTAGACAGCAACAAAAACATTCAGTACTTC	CASRLDSNKNIQYF
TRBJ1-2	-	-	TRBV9	TGTGCCAGCAGCCCAGGGGAAACCCCGGGCTACACCTTC	CASSPGETPGYTF
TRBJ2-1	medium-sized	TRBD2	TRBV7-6	TGTGCCAGCAGCATATGGACTAGTCCGCCCAATGAGCAGTTCTTC	CASSIWTSPPNEQFF
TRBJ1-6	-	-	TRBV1	TGCACCAGCAGCCAAGATCTATACTTTAATTCACCCCTCCACTTT	CTSSQDLYFNSPLHF
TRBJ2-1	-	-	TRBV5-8	TGTGCCAGCAGCACCAGGGTCCATGAGCAGTTCTTC	CASSTRVHEQFF
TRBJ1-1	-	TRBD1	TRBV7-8	TGTGCCAGCAGCGCCGCGACAGGGATGAACACTGAAGCTTTCTTT	CASSAATGMNTEAFF
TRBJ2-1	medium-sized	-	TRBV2	TGTGCCAGCAGTTCCCGGGACTTCTCCCCCTCCTACAATGAGCAGTTCTTC	CASSSRDFSPSYNEQFF
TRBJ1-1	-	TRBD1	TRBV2	TGTGCCAGCAGTGAGTGGACAGGGAACACTGAAGCTTTCTTT	CASSEWTGNTEAFF
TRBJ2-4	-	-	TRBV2	TGTGCCAGCAGGGCAAGGGGGAGATGGATAGGCAAAAACATTCAGTACTTC	CASRARGRWIGKNIQYF
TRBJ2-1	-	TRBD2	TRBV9	TGTGCCAGCAGCGTAGGCGGGAGCCCGTATAGTGAGCAGTTCTTC	CASSVGGSPYSEQFF
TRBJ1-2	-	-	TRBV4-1	TGCGCCAGCAGCCAGACGGTCGGGGAGTACTATGGCTACACCTTC	CASSQTVGEYYGYTF
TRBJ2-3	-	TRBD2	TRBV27	TGTGCCAGCAGGGTACTAGCGGGAGGGGATACGCAGTATTTT	CASRVLAGGDTQYF
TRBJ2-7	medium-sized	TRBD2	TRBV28	TGTGCCAGCAGCCCAATTAGCGGGAGTTTGTACGAGCAGTACTTC	CASSPISGSLYEQYF
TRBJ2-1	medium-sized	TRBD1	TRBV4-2	TGTGCCAGCAGCCACCGGGACAGCTTCAATGAGCAGTTCTTC	CASSHRDSFNEQFF
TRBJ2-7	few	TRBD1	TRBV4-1	TGCGCCAGCAGCCTTGACAGGGGATCCTACGAGCAGTACTTC	CASSLDRGSYEQYF
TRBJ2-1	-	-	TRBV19	TGTGCCAGTACCTTCGGTGGCTACAATGAGCAGTTCTTC	CASTFGGYNEQFF
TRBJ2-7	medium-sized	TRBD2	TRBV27	TGTGCCAGCAGTTTAACCTGGGACTACTACGAGCAGTACTTC	CASSLTWDYYEQYF
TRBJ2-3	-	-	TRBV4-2	TGTGCCAGCAGCCTGACAGGGACTAGCACAGATACGCAGTATTTT	CASSLTGTSTDTQYF
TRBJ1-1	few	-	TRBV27	TGTGCCAGCAGCCCAGGGGCACTGTACACTGAAGCTTTCTTT	CASSPGALYTEAFF
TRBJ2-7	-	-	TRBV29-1	TGCAGCGCTGTTAGCGGATACTCCTACGAGCAGTACTTC	CSAVSGYSYEQYF
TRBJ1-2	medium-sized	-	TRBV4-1	TGCGCCAGCAGCCAAGAGATGGGCAGCTATGGCTACACCTTC	CASSQEMGSYGYTF
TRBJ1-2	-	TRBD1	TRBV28	TGTGCCAGCAGTTTAGAGGGACAGGGGTATGGCTACACCTTC	CASSLEGQGYGYTF